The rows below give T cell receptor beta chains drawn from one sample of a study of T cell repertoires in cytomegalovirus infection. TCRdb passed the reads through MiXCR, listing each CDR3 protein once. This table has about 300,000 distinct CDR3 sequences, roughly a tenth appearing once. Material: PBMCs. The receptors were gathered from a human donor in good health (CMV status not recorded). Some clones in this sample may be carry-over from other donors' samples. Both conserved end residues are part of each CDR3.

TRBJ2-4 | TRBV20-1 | CSARAPFTENIQYF
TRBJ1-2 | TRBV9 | CASSPRDKYGYTF
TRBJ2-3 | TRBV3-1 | CASSQDWRAGGRPDTQYF
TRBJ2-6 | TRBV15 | CATSRDQGTAGANVLTF
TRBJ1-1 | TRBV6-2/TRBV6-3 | CASSYRGEAFF
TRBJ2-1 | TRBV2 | CASSLKQQSTYNEQFF
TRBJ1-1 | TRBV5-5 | CASSRTDQAEAFF
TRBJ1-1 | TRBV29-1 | CSVEFQGRRYEAFF
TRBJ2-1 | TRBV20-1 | CSPTPSGVNEQFF
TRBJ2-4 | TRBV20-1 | CSAREQGIAKNIQYF
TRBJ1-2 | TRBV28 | CASSFPAGYYGYTF
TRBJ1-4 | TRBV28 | CASSLGPQGEKLFF
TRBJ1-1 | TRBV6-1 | CASRRTRNTEAFF
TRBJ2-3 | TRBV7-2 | CASSPQTSTDTQYF
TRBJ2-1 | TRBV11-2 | CASRASGSLSSYNEQFF
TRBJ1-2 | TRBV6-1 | CASSFGQGAVGYTF
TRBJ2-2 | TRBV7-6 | CASSLASGYAGKLFF
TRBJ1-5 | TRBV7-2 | CASSVTGGIQPQHF
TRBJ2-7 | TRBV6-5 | CASSYRSDREQYF
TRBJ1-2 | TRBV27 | CASSRGTGGGYGYTF
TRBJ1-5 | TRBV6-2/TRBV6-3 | CAIASLRSTQHF
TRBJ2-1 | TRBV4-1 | CASSQAPDTYNEQFF
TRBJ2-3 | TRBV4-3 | CASSQDLGQGAGDTQYF
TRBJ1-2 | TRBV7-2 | CASSLADRAKGYTF
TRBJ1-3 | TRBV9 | CASSVRTAGNTIYF
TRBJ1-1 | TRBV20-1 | CSVQQGMNTEAFF
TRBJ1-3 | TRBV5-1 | CASSFYSGNTIYF
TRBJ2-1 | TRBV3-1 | CASSQERQVPREQFF
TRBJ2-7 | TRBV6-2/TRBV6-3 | CASSDLRYEQYF
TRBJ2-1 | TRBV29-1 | CSVAGRLNEQFF
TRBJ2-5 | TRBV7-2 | CASSLEGTGGKETQYF
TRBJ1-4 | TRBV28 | CASRTAGRGSKLFF
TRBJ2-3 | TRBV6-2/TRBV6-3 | CASAAGGRTDTQYF
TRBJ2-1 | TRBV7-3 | CASSLAPAVNEQFF
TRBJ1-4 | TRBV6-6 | CASSPDRPHSEKLFF
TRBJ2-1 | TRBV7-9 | CASSWGLAGTYNEQFF
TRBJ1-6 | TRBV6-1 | CASRTIREPPSPLHF
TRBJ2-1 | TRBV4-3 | CASSSTDSYNEQFF
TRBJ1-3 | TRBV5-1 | CASSFGQGGSRGNTIYF
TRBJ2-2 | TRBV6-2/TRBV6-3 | CASSYTAGNTGELFF
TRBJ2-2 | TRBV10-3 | CAISESGDRGSGELFF
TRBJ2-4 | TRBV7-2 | CASSLEVGRGKNIQYF
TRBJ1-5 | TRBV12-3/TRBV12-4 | CASSEGAGNQPQHF